The 11 T cell receptor beta chains given below trace back to one sample, sequenced in a study of CD8+ T cells in alopecia areata. Sequencing relied on a cDNA template that was reverse transcribed from extracted RNA. Clones were read by immunoSEQ multiplex PCR, and TCRdb kept only the in-frame ones, dropping some. The sample contains about 98,000 clones, 35% to 45% of which appear only once. Sequenced input: CD4+ T cells sorted from blood. The receptors here all came from a human donor with alopecia areata.

This chain links TRBV7-9 with TRBJ2-2; D not certain. Deletions cut 5 bases from V and 4 bases from J, with 8 bases between. The CDR3 extends over 13 amino acids. CDR1 and CDR2 (germline): SEHNR, FQNEAQ (reference sequence). The CDR3 DNA follows: TGTGCCAGCAGCCTCCGAAGCACCGGGGAGCTGTTTTTT. Translation gives CASSLRSTGELFF.

This clone was seen once. V usage is TRBV7-3 and J usage is TRBJ2-1, with 10 nucleotides matching TRBD2. The CDR3 covers 15 residues. V was pared by 5 bases and J by 5 bases, with 6 bases of the junction left unmatched. Germline V gene data show CDR1 as SGHTA and CDR2 as FQGTGA. CDR3 residues: CASSQVAGGNNEQFF. CDR3 coding DNA: TGTGCCAGCAGCCAAGTAGCGGGGGGTAACAATGAGCAGTTCTTC.

V usage is TRBV2 and J usage is TRBJ2-3, with a weak D call TRBD2 (5 bases). Deletions cut 4 bases from V and 0 bases from J, with 11 bases between. CDR3 length: 15 amino acids. Looked up from germline, CDR1 is SNHLY and CDR2 is FYNNEI. The CDR3 nucleotides read TGTGCCAGCAGTGTAACTAGGAGGAGCACAGATACGCAGTATTTT. Its protein product is CASSVTRRSTDTQYF.

J is TRBJ2-7 and V is TRBV5-1; no clear D gene. V lost 1 base and J lost 2, with 10 bases in between. This CDR3 contains 14 residues. In germline, CDR1 is SGHRS, CDR2 YFSETQ. The CDR3 DNA reads as TGCGCCAGCAGCTTGACCCCACCGGCCTACGAGCAGTACTTC. It yields the protein CASSLTPPAYEQYF.

This clone has a handful of counts. This chain links TRBV14 with TRBJ2-6; the match to TRBD1 covers 7 bases. The germline gives CDR1 SGHDN, CDR2 FVKESK. This CDR3 contains 16 residues. The V gene end was trimmed by 8 bases and the J gene end by 0 bases; junction bases not matched to a gene: 7. CDR3 in DNA: TGTGCCAGCCGGGACAGCGTATACTCTGGGGCCAACGTCCTGACTTTC. Protein: CASRDSVYSGANVLTF.

The CDR3 reads CASSQEQYQGRNIQYF. CDR3 bases: TGCGCCAGCAGCCAAGAACAATATCAAGGTCGGAACATTCAGTACTTC. V and J are TRBV4-3 and TRBJ2-4; unclear D gene. Deletions cut 0 bases from V and 7 bases from J, with 16 bases between. The CDR3 extends over 16 amino acids. Germline V gene data show CDR1 as LGHNA and CDR2 as YSLEER.

This chain connects TRBV7-2 to TRBJ2-1, with D unresolved. Trimming took off 5 bases at V and 0 bases at J, with 11 bases between the two ends. The germline V gene encodes CDR1 SGHTA and CDR2 FQGNSA. The CDR3 extends over 15 amino acids. The CDR3 is CASSTDKSSYNEQFF. Here the CDR3 DNA reads TGTGCCAGCAGCACAGACAAGAGCTCCTACAATGAGCAGTTCTTC.

This chain connects TRBV29-1 to TRBJ1-4; 8 nucleotides match TRBD1. Germline CDR1 reads SQVTM; CDR2 reads ANQGSEA. The V segment lost 7 bases and the J segment 8 bases; nucleotides outside the gene matches: 9. The CDR3 is 13 residues long. CDR3 residues: CSADRGGNEKLFF. CDR3 nucleotide sequence: TGCAGCGCAGACAGGGGCGGGAACGAAAAACTGTTTTTT.

The V call is TRBV4-3, the J call TRBJ2-2; D unclear. With 4 bases removed from V and 4 bases from J, the gap between germline ends came to 7 bases. The CDR3 loop spans 13 amino acids. Germline CDR1 reads LGHNA; CDR2 reads YSLEER. CDR3 amino acids: CASSPDPTGELFF. CDR3 coding DNA: TGCGCCAGCAGCCCCGATCCCACCGGGGAGCTGTTTTTT.

This clone was seen a few times. This chain uses TRBV28 with TRBJ2-5; maybe TRBD2 (6 bases). With 2 bases removed from V and 5 bases from J, the gap between germline ends came to 12 bases. The CDR3 sequence is 14 residues long. CDR1 and CDR2 from the germline V gene are MDHEN and SYDVKM. In DNA form, the CDR3 reads TGTGCCAGCAGTTTAGCCGGGGGTTATGAGACCCAGTACTTC. Encoded protein: CASSLAGGYETQYF.

In this sample, this clone turned up a few times. The chain employs TRBV5-1 and TRBJ2-5; no clear D gene. Trimming stripped 0 bases from V and 0 bases from J, with 9 bases between. CDR1 is SGHRS, CDR2 YFSETQ, per germline. CDR3 size: 15 residues. For the CDR3, the DNA is TGCGCCAGCAGCTTGGAGGGTACCTACCAAGAGACCCAGTACTTC. Its protein product is CASSLEGTYQETQYF.